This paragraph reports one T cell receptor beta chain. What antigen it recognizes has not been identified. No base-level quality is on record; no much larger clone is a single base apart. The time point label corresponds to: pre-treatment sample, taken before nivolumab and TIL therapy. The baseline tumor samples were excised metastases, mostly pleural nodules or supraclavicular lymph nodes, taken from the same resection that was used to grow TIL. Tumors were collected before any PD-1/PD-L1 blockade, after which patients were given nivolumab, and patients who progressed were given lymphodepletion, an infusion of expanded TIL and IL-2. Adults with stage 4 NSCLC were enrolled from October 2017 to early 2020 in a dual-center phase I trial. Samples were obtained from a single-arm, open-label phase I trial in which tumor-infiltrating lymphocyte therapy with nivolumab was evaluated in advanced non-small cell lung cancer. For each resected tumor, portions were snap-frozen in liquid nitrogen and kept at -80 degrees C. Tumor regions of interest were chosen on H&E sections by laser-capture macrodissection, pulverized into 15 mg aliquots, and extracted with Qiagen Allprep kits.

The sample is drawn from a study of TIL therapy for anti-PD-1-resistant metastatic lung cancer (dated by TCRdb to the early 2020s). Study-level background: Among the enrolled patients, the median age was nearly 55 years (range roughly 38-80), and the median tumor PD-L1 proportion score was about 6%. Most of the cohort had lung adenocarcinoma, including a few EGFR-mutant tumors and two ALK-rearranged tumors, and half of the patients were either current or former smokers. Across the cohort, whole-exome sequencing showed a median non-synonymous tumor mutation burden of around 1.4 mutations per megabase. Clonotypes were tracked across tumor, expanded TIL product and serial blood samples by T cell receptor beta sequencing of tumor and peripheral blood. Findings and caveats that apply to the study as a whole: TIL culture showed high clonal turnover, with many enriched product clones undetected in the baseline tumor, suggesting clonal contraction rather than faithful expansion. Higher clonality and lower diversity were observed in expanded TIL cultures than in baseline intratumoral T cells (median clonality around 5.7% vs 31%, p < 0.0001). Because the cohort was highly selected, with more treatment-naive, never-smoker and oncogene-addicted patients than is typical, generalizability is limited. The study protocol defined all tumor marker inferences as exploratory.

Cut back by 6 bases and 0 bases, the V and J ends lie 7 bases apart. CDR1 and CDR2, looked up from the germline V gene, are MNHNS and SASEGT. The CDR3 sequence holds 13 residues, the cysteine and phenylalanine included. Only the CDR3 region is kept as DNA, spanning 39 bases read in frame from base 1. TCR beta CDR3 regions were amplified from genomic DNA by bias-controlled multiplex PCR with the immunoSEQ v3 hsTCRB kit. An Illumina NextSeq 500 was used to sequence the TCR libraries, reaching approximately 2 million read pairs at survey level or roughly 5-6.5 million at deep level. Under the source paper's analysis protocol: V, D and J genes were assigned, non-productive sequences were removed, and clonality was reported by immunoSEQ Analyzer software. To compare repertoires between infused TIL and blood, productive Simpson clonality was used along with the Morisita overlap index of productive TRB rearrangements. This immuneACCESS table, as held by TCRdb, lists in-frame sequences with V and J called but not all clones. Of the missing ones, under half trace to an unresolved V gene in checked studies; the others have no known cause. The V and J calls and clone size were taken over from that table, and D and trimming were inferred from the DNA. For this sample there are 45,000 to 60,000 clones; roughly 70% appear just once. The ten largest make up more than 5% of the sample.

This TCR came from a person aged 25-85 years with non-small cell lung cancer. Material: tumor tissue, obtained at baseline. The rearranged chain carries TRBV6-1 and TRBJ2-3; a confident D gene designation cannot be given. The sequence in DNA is TGTGCCAGCAGGGGCGCAAGCACAGATACGCAGTATTTT. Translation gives CASRGASTDTQYF.